This TCR beta chain emerged from a study of blood T cell repertoires in COVID-19. V shed 10 bases and J 4 bases; nucleotides not matched to a gene: 4. The CDR3 sequence is 12 residues long. Germline V gives CDR1 MNHEY, CDR2 SVGAGI. The repertoire was sequenced with immunoSEQ multiplex PCR; TCRdb's copy has only in-frame clones and lacks some. The sample has around 400,000 clones, approximately 88% seen once. Input material: peripheral blood. The TCR comes from a middle-aged man with acute or convalescent COVID-19. The chain recombines TRBV6-5 with TRBJ1-5, with 7 bases identical to TRBD1. The CDR3 sequence is CATRTGNQPQHF. The CDR3 nucleotides read TGTGCCACCAGGACAGGAAATCAGCCCCAGCATTTT.